This TCR beta chain was captured by sequencing in a study of beta chain features in type 1 diabetes. This clone was detected a few times. Its matching antigen is unknown. The isolated RNA, all of it, was reverse transcribed, so expressed TCRB transcripts were what got sequenced. TCRdb's copy holds only in-frame clones and misses some; the assay was immunoSEQ multiplex PCR. The sample consists of 240,000 or so clones, approximately 15% of them appearing once. J gave up 7 bases and V 2 bases, and 3 bases lay outside the gene matches. CDR3 size: 14 residues. Germline values: CDR1 SGHAT, CDR2 FQNNGV. Study findings and constraints: For patients, the naive, central memory and Treg TCRB repertoires appeared more alike than for healthy donors. In all four CD4+ subsets, TCRB CDR3 length was significantly, moderately reduced in type 1 diabetes.

The sequence was obtained from a man aged 25-45 years with type 1 diabetes. The chain joins TRBV11-2 to TRBJ2-3; TRBD1 agrees at 10 bases. Sequencing used naive CD4+ T cells from blood. The CDR3 DNA is TGTGCCAGCAGCTTATGGGACAGGGGAAATACGCAGTATTTT. Its protein is CASSLWDRGNTQYF.